The 22 T cell receptor beta chains below come from one sample, sequenced in a study of CD8 T cells in ankylosing spondylitis listed by TCRdb under 2017. The method behind the library was 5' RACE. For sequencing, an Illumina HiSeq 2500 was employed. TCRdb's own reprocessing of the public reads used fastp at Q25 and MiXCR and kept productive beta chains. Merged by CDR3 protein, the rows form single entries marked with the most common genes and DNA. The sample contains 160,000 or so distinct CDR3 sequences, around 8.9% of them found a single time. The ten most abundant clones make up over 13% of the sample. The sample consisted of blood, either unsorted or a sorted T cell fraction (not recorded which). All receptors derive from a female donor with ankylosing spondylitis or in good health (not recorded which).

The chain is built from TRBV10-2 and TRBJ2-1; D remains ambiguous. CDR3 length: 10 residues. Germline-derived CDR1 and CDR2 are WSHSY and SAAADI. V lost 6 bases to trimming and J lost 9 bases, with 6 bases between them. CDR3 residues: CASRGFEQFF. The CDR3 nucleotides read TGCGCCAGCAGAGGGTTTGAGCAGTTCTTC.

The chain couples TRBV20-1 to TRBJ2-3; D remains ambiguous. The germline gives CDR1 DFQATT, CDR2 SNEGSKA (reference sequence). CDR3 size: 16 residues. V gave up 7 bases and J gave up 3 bases, with 23 bases separating them. The CDR3 DNA follows: TGCAGTGTTACCACACTGGGGTCGATTTGGACAGATACGCAGTATTTT. It codes for CSVTTLGSIWTDTQYF.

The chain uses TRBV13 and TRBJ2-1; no definite D call. Trimming left V 4 bases short and J 7 bases short, with 14 bases between. CDR3 size: 14 residues. Germline V gives CDR1 PRHDT, CDR2 FYEKMQ (reference sequence). CDR3 in amino acids: CASSSASLGNEQFF. The CDR3 region has the DNA TGTGCCAGCAGCTCGGCTTCCTTAGGGAATGAGCAGTTCTTC.

This clonotype was seen more than once but under ten times. Mismatch with germline at one junction end may stem from a read error. The rearrangement uses TRBV4-3 and TRBJ2-1, with D tentatively TRBD2 (5 bases). Germline V gene sequence: CDR1 LGHNA, CDR2 YSLEER. The CDR3 consists of 15 residues. The DNA for the CDR3 is TGCTCCAGCAGCCAAGGCGGACTCCTCTACAATGAGCAGTTCTTC. It yields the protein CSSSQGGLLYNEQFF.

This clonotype occurred many times. CDR3 DNA sequence: TGTGCCAGCAGCCCGGGACTAGCGGGTTTTGCGAACACCGGGGAGCTGTTTTTT. Protein sequence: CASSPGLAGFANTGELFF. V and J are TRBV11-1 and TRBJ2-2; TRBD2 aligns across 12 bases. The CDR3 extends over 18 amino acids. The germline CDR1 and CDR2 sequences are SGHAT and FQDESV (reference sequence). V shed 5 bases, J shed 0 bases, and the junction held 7 bases outside the gene matches.

Details on this clonotype: One junction end disagrees with the germline gene, perhaps due to a read error. The V call is TRBV5-6, the J call TRBJ2-1; the D gene is possibly TRBD1 (6 bases). This CDR3 spans 14 amino acids. The germline V gene has CDR1 SGHDT and CDR2 YYEEEE. The CDR3 region is CASSPGTLYNELFF. In nucleotides, the CDR3 is TGTGCCAGCAGCCCCGGGACACTCTACAATGAGCTGTTCTTC.

This clonotype was recorded a few times. This chain uses TRBV7-9 with TRBJ2-7; 9 nucleotides match TRBD1. V gave up 3 bases and J gave up 3 bases; unmatched junction bases: 6. Germline CDR1 is SEHNR and CDR2 is FQNEAQ (reference sequence). The length of the CDR3 is 15 residues. CDR3 bases: TGTGCCAGCAGCTTGGGACAGGGAATTTACTACGAGCAGTACTTC. Residues: CASSLGQGIYYEQYF.

V and J are TRBV20-1 and TRBJ2-3, with 8 bases identical to TRBD1. J was trimmed by 2 bases and V by 3 bases; bases with no gene match: 7. Germline CDR1 is DFQATT and CDR2 is SNEGSKA (reference sequence). The CDR3 length is 15 residues. The DNA of the CDR3 is TGCAGTGCTAGGGACAGGGACTCCTCCACAGATACGCAGTATTTT. This sequence encodes CSARDRDSSTDTQYF.

A remark on this clonotype: This could be a read error, since a much larger clone is one nucleotide away. V usage is TRBV12-3 or TRBV12-4 and J usage is TRBJ2-4; D is tentatively TRBD1 or TRBD2 (5 bases each). V was pared by 5 bases and J by 8 bases, with 16 bases between. The CDR3 covers 14 residues. DNA for the CDR3: TGTGCCAGCAGTCCTCATGGGGGTGGGGACATTCAGTACTTC. Its protein is CASSPHGGGDIQYF.

This clonotype was seen ten or more times. This chain connects TRBV4-3 to TRBJ2-6; D is unresolved. V was cut by 0 bases and J by 1 base, with 1 base left in between. Germline V gives CDR1 LGHNA, CDR2 YSLEER. The CDR3 spans 14 residues. The CDR3, as DNA: TGCGCCAGCAGCCAAGATTCTGGGGCCAACGTCCTGACTTTC. This codes for CASSQDSGANVLTF.

This clonotype has more than one count but fewer than ten. In DNA, the CDR3 is TGCAGTGCTAGTGGGTTAGTAACGATCGAGCAGTACTTC. Protein product: CSASGLVTIEQYF. The V call is TRBV20-1, the J call TRBJ2-7; no definite D call. The V end lost 3 bases, the J end lost 6 bases, and 15 bases lay between the germline ends. The CDR3 extends over 13 amino acids. The germline gives CDR1 DFQATT, CDR2 SNEGSKA (reference sequence).

This clonotype was seen a few times. The rearrangement links TRBV7-9 to TRBJ2-5; TRBD2 aligns across 12 bases. Germline CDR1 is SEHNR and CDR2 is FQNEAQ (reference sequence). Germline trimming cut 5 bases from V and 5 bases from J; bases unmatched to any gene: 9. CDR3 length equals 16 residues. The CDR3, as DNA: TGTGCCAGCAGCGAAAGACTAGCGGGAGCCGGGGAGACCCAGTACTTC. It yields the protein CASSERLAGAGETQYF.

This rearrangement joins TRBV29-1 to TRBJ1-1; no firm D call. The CDR3 has 10 amino acids. Germline V gives CDR1 SQVTM, CDR2 ANQGSEA. V was cut by 7 bases and J by 1 base, with 4 bases left in between. DNA of the CDR3: TGCAGCGGGTCGAACACTGAAGCTTTCTTT. This translates into CSGSNTEAFF. Full variable domain (remainder filled in from reference TRBV29-1 and TRBJ1-1): SAVISQKPSRDICQRGTSLTIQCQVDSQVTMMFWYRQQPGQSLTLIATANQGSEATYESGFVIDKFPISRPNLTFSTLTVSNMSPEDSSIYLCSGSNTEAFFGQGTRLTVV.

This clonotype was detected many times. The chain combines TRBV6-5 with TRBJ2-2; 7 nucleotides align to TRBD2. V lost 2 bases and J lost 3; bases outside the gene matches: 0. The CDR3 consists of 14 residues. Looked up from germline, CDR1 is MNHEY and CDR2 is SVGAGI. The CDR3 protein is CASSYGGDTGELFF. As DNA, the CDR3 is TGTGCCAGCAGTTACGGGGGGGACACCGGGGAGCTGTTTTTT.

In its sample, this clonotype was seen many times. J is TRBJ1-2 and V is TRBV20-1; a weak D match, TRBD1 (5 bases). Deletions cut 0 bases from V and 2 bases from J, with 16 bases between. CDR1 DFQATT and CDR2 SNEGSKA come from the germline V gene (reference sequence). The CDR3 sequence is 16 residues long. CDR3 sequence reads: CSARDLGASGNYGYTF. Written as DNA, the CDR3 is TGCAGTGCTAGAGATCTAGGGGCTTCGGGGAACTATGGCTACACCTTC.

A few counts support this clonotype. J is TRBJ2-1 and V is TRBV14, with 10 bases fitting TRBD1. Germline assignment: CDR1 SGHDN and CDR2 FVKESK. The CDR3 runs 17 residues. Trimming removed 1 base from V and 8 bases from J; junction bases left unmatched: 11. CDR3 sequence reads: CASSQVIRDRGFDEQFF. The DNA for the CDR3 is TGTGCCAGCAGCCAAGTGATACGGGACAGGGGTTTCGATGAGCAGTTCTTC.

The chain carries TRBV7-2 and TRBJ1-1; TRBD1 might be the D (5 bases). Looked up from germline, CDR1 is SGHTA and CDR2 is FQGNSA. The germline V and J ends were trimmed by 3 bases and 0 bases, with 17 bases remaining between them. The CDR3 is 17 amino acids. The CDR3 nucleotides are TGTGCCAGCAGCTTTCTCTCAGGGAGAGGGATGAACACTGAAGCTTTCTTT. Protein: CASSFLSGRGMNTEAFF.

The chain couples TRBV6-2 or TRBV6-3 to TRBJ2-5; D might be TRBD1 or TRBD2, each matching 5 bases. Trimming took off 1 base at V and 3 bases at J, with 6 bases between the two ends. The CDR3 totals 13 residues. Germline CDR1 and CDR2: MNHEY and SVGEGT. The CDR3 nucleotides read TGTGCCAGCAGTTACTGGGGGAAAGAGACCCAGTACTTC. This gives the protein CASSYWGKETQYF.

J is TRBJ2-7 and V is TRBV18; D gene ambiguous. CDR3 length: 13 amino acids. Trimming pared 2 bases from V and 3 bases from J, leaving 8 bases between. Germline values: CDR1 KGHSH, CDR2 LQKENI. CDR3 sequence (DNA): TGTGCCAGCTCACCAGTAGGGCACTACGAGCAGTACTTC. As protein: CASSPVGHYEQYF. Filled out from reference TRBV18 and TRBJ2-7, the complete variable domain reads NAGVMQNPRHLVRRRGQEARLRCSPMKGHSHVYWYRQLPEEGLKFMVYLQKENIIDESGMPKERFSAEFPKEGPSILRIQQVVRGDSAAYFCASSPVGHYEQYFGPGTRLTVT.

V gene TRBV7-9 combines with J gene TRBJ2-1; D is possibly TRBD2 (5 bases). CDR3 length: 15 amino acids. The V gene lost 1 base and the J gene lost 4 bases, with 11 bases spanning the gap. Germline V lookup: CDR1 SEHNR, CDR2 FQNEAQ (reference sequence). DNA of the CDR3: TGTGCCAGCAGCTTAGAGTCAAGCGGTTACAATGAGCAGTTCTTC. This gives the protein CASSLESSGYNEQFF. The full variable domain, in which reference TRBV7-9 and TRBJ2-1 provide the parts outside the CDR3, is DTGVSQNPRHKITKRGQNVTFRCDPISEHNRLYWYRQTLGQGPEFLTYFQNEAQLEKSRLLSDRFSAERPKGSFSTLEIQRTEQGDSAMYLCASSLESSGYNEQFFGPGTRLTVL.

J is TRBJ2-3 and V is TRBV7-6; either TRBD1 or TRBD2 may fit D (5 bases each). This CDR3 region has 17 residues. The V gene's germline CDR1 is SGHVS and CDR2 FNYEAQ. V was trimmed by 4 bases and J by 4 bases, leaving 21 bases between them. The DNA of the CDR3 is TGTGCCAGCAGCTCTTCAACCGGGGCCCACCGCCCAGATACGCAGTATTTT. It is translated as CASSSSTGAHRPDTQYF.

This clonotype was seen a handful of times. The chain employs TRBV28 and TRBJ1-5; no reliable D call. The CDR3 loop spans 16 amino acids. In germline, CDR1 is MDHEN, CDR2 SYDVKM. Trimming stripped 3 bases from V and 0 bases from J, with 12 bases between. The CDR3 loop is CASSLYPAYSNQPQHF. CDR3 bases: TGTGCCAGCAGTTTGTACCCAGCCTATAGCAATCAGCCCCAGCATTTT.